This section outlines one TCR beta chain sequence together with its context. The germline gene is not matched at one end of the junction; a read error may be the cause. From about 400 ng of RNA, a library with molecular barcoded alpha/delta and beta/gamma adaptors was made. TCRdb called the reads again in MiXCR, with one record for every CDR3 protein. The table includes around 130,000 distinct CDR3 sequences, less than 15% detected once. The CDR3 runs 17 residues. This entry is derived from a study of read filtering for tumor transcriptome and immune sequencing. This clonotype was obtained from a donor aged 40 or over with multiple myeloma. The chain recombines TRBV12-3 or TRBV12-4 with TRBJ2-5; 10 positions match TRBD1. Material: a population of CD138-negative cells sorted from bone marrow. The CDR3 DNA reads as TGTGCCAGCAGTCTAAGGTTCGGACAGGGGGAGAGAGAGTCCCAGTACTTC. Its protein is CASSLRFGQGERESQYF.